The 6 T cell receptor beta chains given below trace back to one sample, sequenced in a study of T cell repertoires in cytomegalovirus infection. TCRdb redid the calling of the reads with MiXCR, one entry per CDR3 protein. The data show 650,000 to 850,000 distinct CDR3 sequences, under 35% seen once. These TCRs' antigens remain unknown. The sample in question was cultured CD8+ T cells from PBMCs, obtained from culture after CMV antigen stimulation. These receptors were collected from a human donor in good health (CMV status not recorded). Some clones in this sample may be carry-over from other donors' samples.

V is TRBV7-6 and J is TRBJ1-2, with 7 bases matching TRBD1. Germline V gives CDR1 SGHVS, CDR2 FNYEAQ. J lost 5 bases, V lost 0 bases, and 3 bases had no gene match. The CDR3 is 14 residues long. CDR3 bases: TGTGCCAGCAGCTTAGCGCCAGGGGGGTATGGCTACACCTTC. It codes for CASSLAPGGYGYTF.

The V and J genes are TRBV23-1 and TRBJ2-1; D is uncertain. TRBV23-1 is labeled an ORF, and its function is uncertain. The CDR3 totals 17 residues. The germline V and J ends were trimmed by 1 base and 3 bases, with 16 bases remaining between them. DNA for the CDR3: TGCGCCAGCAGTCAATACCGATACGGGCCAGTCTACAATGAGCAGTTCTTC. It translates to CASSQYRYGPVYNEQFF.

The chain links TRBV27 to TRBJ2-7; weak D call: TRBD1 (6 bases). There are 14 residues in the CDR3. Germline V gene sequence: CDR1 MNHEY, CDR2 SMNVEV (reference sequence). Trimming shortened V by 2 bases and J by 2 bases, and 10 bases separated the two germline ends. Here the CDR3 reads CASSLGTTTYEQYF. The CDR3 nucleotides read TGTGCCAGCAGTTTAGGGACAACAACCTACGAGCAGTACTTC.

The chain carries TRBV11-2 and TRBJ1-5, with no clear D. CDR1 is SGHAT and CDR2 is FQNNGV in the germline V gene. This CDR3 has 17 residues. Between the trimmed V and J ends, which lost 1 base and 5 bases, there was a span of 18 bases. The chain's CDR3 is CASSLGTGQISDQPQHF. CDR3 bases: TGTGCCAGCAGCTTAGGGACGGGCCAGATCTCCGATCAGCCCCAGCATTTT.

CDR3 sequence (DNA): TGTGCCAGCAGTTATCCTTCACAGGGAACTCAGCCCCAGCATTTT. This translates into CASSYPSQGTQPQHF. V and J are TRBV6-2 or TRBV6-3 and TRBJ1-5, with TRBD1 as a possible D gene (6 bases). The CDR3 is 15 residues long. CDR1 MNHEY and CDR2 SVGEGT come from the germline V gene. Trimming took off 3 bases at V and 6 bases at J, with 15 bases between the two ends.

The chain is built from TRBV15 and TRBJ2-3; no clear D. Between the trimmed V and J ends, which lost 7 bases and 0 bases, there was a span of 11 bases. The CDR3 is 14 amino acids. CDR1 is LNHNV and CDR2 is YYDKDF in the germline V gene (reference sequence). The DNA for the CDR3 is TGTGCCACCACTACTACTTCTAGCACAGATACGCAGTATTTT. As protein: CATTTTSSTDTQYF.